This T cell receptor beta chain was identified in a study of vaccination and CD4 T cells after COVID-19. As for the study in general: Post-COVID sampling occurred a median around 97 days after diagnosis (range 35 to 161). Study-level results: Only after vaccination were a median about 87% of convalescents' reactive clones seen.

This clonotype came up a few times. Its antigen is unknown. Once obtained from cultured CD4+ T cells, the DNA was sequenced using the Oncomine TCR Beta short-read assay. Genomic DNA was extracted from cultured CD4+ T cells. TCRdb called the PCR reads again in MiXCR, with one record for every CDR3 protein. The sample lists around 7,500 distinct CDR3 sequences; 32% were seen once. Treatment in this sample: roughly nine-day PBMC culture with coronavirus spike peptide pools or control peptides (ViraFEST assay). These CD4+ T cells came from an unexposed donor, sampled before the COVID-19 pandemic (2011-2018). The authors cultured two million PBMCs per well with 10 IU/ml IL-2 and roughly 9.3 ug/ml peptide pools. Trimming removed 6 bases from V and 7 bases from J, with 11 bases in between. Germline V gene sequence: CDR1 MNHNS, CDR2 SASEGT. CDR3 length: 12 residues.

V usage is TRBV6-1 and J usage is TRBJ2-3; D not resolved. Sequenced sample: CD4+ T cells from blood, cultured in vitro. The sequence derives from a human donor in good health. The DNA for the CDR3 is TGTGCCAGCAGCGGACCGATAAATACGCAGTATTTT. Its translation is CASSGPINTQYF.